The 5 T cell receptor beta chains below were found in one sample sequenced in a study of T cell repertoires in cytomegalovirus infection. TCRdb redid the calling of the reads with MiXCR, one entry per CDR3 protein. Found here are a few hundred thousand distinct CDR3 sequences, approximately 13% of them singletons; the top ten hold 8.8%. Sequences were obtained from PBMCs. The receptors shown here come from a human donor in good health (CMV status not recorded). Some clones in this sample may be carry-over from other donors' samples.

This clonotype was observed a few times. The CDR3 region is CASSLTSGAHYEQYF. The CDR3 DNA reads TGTGCCAGCAGTCTGACTAGCGGGGCACACTACGAGCAGTACTTC. The chain has TRBV6-6 and TRBJ2-7; 11 positions agree with TRBD2. Germline V gives CDR1 MNHNY, CDR2 SVGAGI (reference sequence). V shed 5 bases, J shed 3 bases, and the junction held 6 bases outside the gene matches. This CDR3 has 15 residues.

This clonotype was counted at least ten times. The rearrangement links TRBV4-2 to TRBJ1-1; D might be TRBD1 (5 bases). Germline V gene lookup returns CDR1 LGHNA and CDR2 YNFKEQ. V was clipped by 4 bases and J by 0 bases, with 15 bases between them. The CDR3 loop spans 16 amino acids. CDR3 region: CASSPSTAELNTEAFF. The CDR3 bases are TGTGCCAGCAGCCCATCGACAGCGGAGTTGAACACTGAAGCTTTCTTT.

Only a few counts were recorded for this clonotype. The chain recombines TRBV9 with TRBJ1-5, with D maybe TRBD1 (5 bases). The germline V and J ends were trimmed by 0 bases and 3 bases, with 13 bases remaining between them. Germline loops: CDR1 SGDLS, CDR2 YYNGEE. This CDR3 contains 16 residues. CDR3 sequence: CASSVGDSGYNQPQHF. CDR3 nucleotide sequence: TGTGCCAGCAGCGTAGGAGACAGCGGCTACAATCAGCCCCAGCATTTT.

The chain combines TRBV20-1 with TRBJ2-5; the D gene is possibly TRBD1 (5 bases). V was cut by 7 bases and J by 5 bases, with 11 bases left in between. The CDR3 covers 11 residues. Per germline, CDR1 DFQATT and CDR2 SNEGSKA (reference sequence). CDR3 DNA sequence: TGCAGTGTCCCAGGGCCCGAGACCCAGTACTTC. The encoded protein is CSVPGPETQYF.

This clonotype has at least ten counts. The rearrangement joins TRBV28 to TRBJ1-5, with D perhaps matching TRBD1 (5 bases). V dropped 3 bases and J dropped 7 bases, with 19 bases sitting between them. The CDR3 length is 16 residues. Germline loops: CDR1 MDHEN, CDR2 SYDVKM. The CDR3 here is CASSLRIGGVGQPQHF. CDR3 DNA sequence: TGTGCCAGCAGTTTGAGGATCGGGGGGGTTGGGCAGCCCCAGCATTTT.